Below, 30 T cell receptor beta chains from the same sample are listed, as sequenced in a study of naive and memory T cell subsets. An equimolar mix of two oligonucleotides served as the beta constant-region primer for TRBC1 and TRBC2. The ligated cDNA underwent four PCR rounds using SP2 and nested alpha and beta constant-region primers. TCRdb reprocessed the UMI-ligation and nested PCR reads with MiXCR, giving one entry per CDR3 protein. Altogether roughly 130,000 distinct CDR3 sequences are present, 35% to 40% being singletons, with the ten largest covering roughly 0.9%. The material sequenced was central memory CD4+ T cells from blood. The receptors shown here come from a human donor in good health.

This clonotype came up a few times. The chain combines TRBV7-2 with TRBJ2-3; perhaps TRBD2 as D (7 bases). Trimming shortened V by 7 bases and J by 1 base, and 15 bases separated the two germline ends. This CDR3 is 15 amino acids long. CDR1 and CDR2 from the germline V gene are SGHTA and FQGNSA. The CDR3 protein is CASTPGGAGTDTQYF. For the CDR3, the DNA is TGTGCCAGCACTCCTGGGGGGGCCGGCACAGATACGCAGTATTTT.

The chain recombines TRBV6-6 with TRBJ2-5; 11 bases map to TRBD1. This CDR3 contains 15 residues. V was pared by 4 bases and J by 5 bases, with 6 bases of the junction left unmatched. Germline CDR1 reads MNHNY; CDR2 reads SVGAGI (reference sequence). The CDR3 coding sequence is TGTGCCAGCAGTTTCGGGACAGGGGGGGAGGAGACCCAGTACTTC. Protein: CASSFGTGGEETQYF.

This clonotype was seen only a few times. The chain employs TRBV14 and TRBJ2-3; D uncertain. This CDR3 has 14 amino acids. Germline CDR1 SGHDN, CDR2 FVKESK. V was cut by 4 bases and J by 3 bases, with 11 bases left in between. The CDR3 nucleotides are TGTGCCAGCAGCCGCCTCGGTGATACAGATACGCAGTATTTT. Translating gives CASSRLGDTDTQYF.

The chain is built from TRBV20-1 and TRBJ2-7; 9 bases are a match to TRBD2. With 3 bases clipped from V and 6 bases from J, the junction kept 12 bases outside the gene matches. This CDR3 is built from 15 residues. Looked up from germline, CDR1 is DFQATT and CDR2 is SNEGSKA (reference sequence). In DNA form, the CDR3 reads TGCAGTGCTAGGGTCCCGATAGCGGGAGCCGTCGAGCAGTACTTC. Protein: CSARVPIAGAVEQYF.

The chain links TRBV27 to TRBJ2-1, with TRBD2 matching over 10 bases. Trimming removed 6 bases from V and 8 bases from J; junction bases left unmatched: 10. This CDR3 contains 15 residues. CDR1 and CDR2 (germline): MNHEY, SMNVEV (reference sequence). The CDR3 is CASRGASGRVHEQFF. DNA for the CDR3: TGTGCCAGCAGGGGGGCTAGCGGGAGAGTTCATGAGCAGTTCTTC.

In its sample, this clonotype was seen a few times. The chain couples TRBV27 to TRBJ1-1; a possible D gene is TRBD1 (6 bases). Per germline, CDR1 MNHEY and CDR2 SMNVEV (reference sequence). Trimming removed 5 bases from V and 0 bases from J, with 13 bases in between. The CDR3 is 15 amino acids. As DNA, the CDR3 is TGTGCCAGCAGTAAGGGGCGGGGGCTGAACACTGAAGCTTTCTTT. Encoded protein: CASSKGRGLNTEAFF.

The V gene is TRBV28, the J gene TRBJ2-5; 11 nucleotides align to TRBD1. The germline gives CDR1 MDHEN, CDR2 SYDVKM. The CDR3 spans 14 residues. V shed 10 bases and J 5 bases; nucleotides not matched to a gene: 9. For the CDR3, the DNA is TGTGCCATCAGGGACAGGGGGAGTAGGGAGACCCAGTACTTC. Protein product: CAIRDRGSRETQYF.

V usage is TRBV15 and J usage is TRBJ2-1; D is perhaps TRBD2 (5 bases). Deletions cut 0 bases from V and 4 bases from J, with 13 bases between. CDR3 length: 16 amino acids. CDR1 and CDR2 (germline): LNHNV, YYDKDF (reference sequence). CDR3 loop: CATSRETGVGYNEQFF. The CDR3, as DNA: TGTGCCACCAGCAGAGAAACCGGGGTTGGGTACAATGAGCAGTTCTTC.

The chain has TRBV20-1 and TRBJ2-5, with 9 bases lining up with TRBD2. The junction had 13 bases not matched to a gene; V was cut back by 6 bases and J by 5 bases. CDR3 length equals 15 residues. Germline loops: CDR1 DFQATT, CDR2 SNEGSKA (reference sequence). The CDR3 region is CSAPWLAGRGETQYF. DNA of the CDR3: TGCAGTGCCCCCTGGCTAGCGGGAAGAGGGGAGACCCAGTACTTC.

The genes are TRBV19 and TRBJ2-7; 8 nucleotides agree with TRBD1. In germline, CDR1 is LNHDA, CDR2 SQIVND (reference sequence). V was clipped by 6 bases and J by 6 bases; unmatched bases: 7. The CDR3 runs 13 residues. The CDR3 DNA reads TGTGCCAGTAGAGGAGACAGGGGTGGCGAGCAGTACTTC. Translating gives CASRGDRGGEQYF. The full variable domain, in which reference TRBV19 and TRBJ2-7 provide the parts outside the CDR3, is DGGITQSPKYLFRKEGQNVTLSCEQNLNHDAMYWYRQDPGQGLRLIYYSQIVNDFQKGDIAEGYSVSREKKESFPLTVTSAQKNPTAFYLCASRGDRGGEQYFGPGTRLTVT.

This clonotype was detected ten times or more. The rearrangement uses TRBV5-1 and TRBJ2-3, with TRBD2 as a possible D gene (6 bases). From germline, CDR1 is SGHRS and CDR2 YFSETQ. V was pared by 7 bases and J by 4 bases, with 7 bases between. This CDR3 comprises 11 residues. In DNA form, the CDR3 reads TGCGCCAGCGGGGAGGCAGATACGCAGTATTTT. Residues: CASGEADTQYF.

The chain carries TRBV2 and TRBJ1-1, with D perhaps TRBD1 (6 bases). The CDR3 consists of 13 residues. Trimming took 4 bases from V and 5 from J, leaving 11 bases between them. CDR1 is SNHLY and CDR2 is FYNNEI in the germline V gene. CDR3 nucleotides: TGTGCCAGCAGTGCACAGGGCGGGACTGAAGCTTTCTTT. Amino acid sequence: CASSAQGGTEAFF.

This chain uses TRBV6-1 with TRBJ1-1; tentative D call: TRBD1 (5 bases). Germline V gene lookup returns CDR1 MNHNS and CDR2 SASEGT. The CDR3 is 14 amino acids. The V end lost 6 bases, the J end lost 4 bases, and 15 bases lay between the germline ends. The CDR3 region is CASRSDSRSTEAFF. CDR3 in DNA: TGTGCCAGCAGATCCGACAGTCGGAGCACTGAAGCTTTCTTT.

The rearrangement joins TRBV7-9 to TRBJ2-7, with no clear D. V lost 4 bases and J lost 4, with 26 bases in between. This CDR3 spans 18 amino acids. In germline, CDR1 is SEHNR, CDR2 FQNEAQ (reference sequence). The CDR3 region has the DNA TGTGCCAGCAGCTCACTCACCCTACTGGGCCCGGGCAGGTACGAGCAGTACTTC. This gives the protein CASSSLTLLGPGRYEQYF.

In this sample, this clonotype turned up a few times. The V and J genes are TRBV28 and TRBJ2-5; 10 bases match TRBD2. CDR1 and CDR2 (germline): MDHEN, SYDVKM. V lost 7 bases and J lost 2; bases outside the gene matches: 4. CDR3 length: 14 amino acids. CDR3 in DNA: TGTGCCAGCACCTTAGCGGGAGGACAAGAGACCCAGTACTTC. Its translation is CASTLAGGQETQYF. Full variable domain (missing parts from reference TRBV28 and TRBJ2-5): DVKVTQSSRYLVKRTGEKVFLECVQDMDHENMFWYRQDPGLGLRLIYFSYDVKMKEKGDIPEGYSVSREKKERFSLILESASTNQTSMYLCASTLAGGQETQYFGPGTRLLVL.

The chain joins TRBV5-1 to TRBJ1-1; D remains unclear. The CDR3 covers 13 residues. Germline V gene data show CDR1 as SGHRS and CDR2 as YFSETQ. The V end lost 5 bases, the J end lost 5 bases, and 13 bases lay between the germline ends. The CDR3 here is CASRPSGVTEAFF. CDR3 nucleotide sequence: TGCGCCAGCAGGCCTTCGGGAGTGACTGAAGCTTTCTTT. The complete variable domain, with remaining parts taken from reference TRBV5-1 and TRBJ1-1, reads KAGVTQTPRYLIKTRGQQVTLSCSPISGHRSVSWYQQTPGQGLQFLFEYFSETQRNKGNFPGRFSGRQFSNSRSEMNVSTLELGDSALYLCASRPSGVTEAFFGQGTRLTVV.

This chain connects TRBV7-8 to TRBJ1-6; 10 bases line up with TRBD1. Looked up from germline, CDR1 is SGHVS and CDR2 is FQNEAQ. The V segment lost 5 bases and the J segment 10 bases; nucleotides outside the gene matches: 11. This CDR3 contains 16 residues. The CDR3 nucleotides are TGTGCCAGCAGCCTCCGGGGGACAGGGGAGTACTCACCCCTCCACTTT. It encodes CASSLRGTGEYSPLHF.

This clonotype was detected a few times. V is TRBV28 and J is TRBJ1-5; D is possibly TRBD1 (5 bases). V gave up 6 bases and J gave up 2 bases, with 17 bases separating them. The CDR3 runs 16 residues. CDR1 MDHEN and CDR2 SYDVKM come from the germline V gene. In DNA form, the CDR3 reads TGTGCCAGCAGATTGGGGGTCCGGAACGGCAATCAGCCCCAGCATTTT. Translating gives CASRLGVRNGNQPQHF.

This clonotype was seen once. This chain links TRBV7-9 with TRBJ1-5; TRBD1 agrees at 11 bases. Germline loops: CDR1 SEHNR, CDR2 FQNEAQ (reference sequence). This CDR3 is built from 15 residues. Trimming cost V 5 bases and J 9 bases; bases outside gene matches: 9. In nucleotides, the CDR3 is TGTGCCAGCAGCCTGAGGGGACAGGGGGATTCGCCCCAGCATTTT. Encoded protein: CASSLRGQGDSPQHF.

This clonotype has more than one count but fewer than ten. This chain links TRBV28 with TRBJ2-7; 9 nucleotides line up with TRBD2. Trimming took 6 bases from V and 3 from J; bases not matched to a gene: 6. This CDR3 contains 14 residues. The germline V gene has CDR1 MDHEN and CDR2 SYDVKM. The CDR3 reads CASRGSGSLYEQYF. CDR3 DNA: TGTGCCAGCAGGGGTAGCGGGAGTCTCTACGAGCAGTACTTC.

The chain links TRBV7-2 to TRBJ2-5; D is uncertain. This CDR3 region has 15 residues. The germline V gene has CDR1 SGHTA and CDR2 FQGNSA. Trimming removed 1 base at V and 4 bases at J, with 13 bases between. The CDR3 protein is CASSLDSTTIETQYF. CDR3 DNA: TGTGCCAGCAGCTTAGACTCGACGACGATAGAGACCCAGTACTTC. The full variable domain, in which reference TRBV7-2 and TRBJ2-5 provide the parts outside the CDR3, is GAGVSQSPSNKVTEKGKDVELRCDPISGHTALYWYRQSLGQGLEFLIYFQGNSAPDKSGLPSDRFSAERTGGSVSTLTIQRTQQEDSAVYLCASSLDSTTIETQYFGPGTRLLVL.

This chain connects TRBV19 to TRBJ1-1, with a tentative D call TRBD1 (6 bases). CDR3 size: 14 residues. Germline CDR1 is LNHDA and CDR2 is SQIVND (reference sequence). V shed 9 bases and J shed 10 bases, with 24 bases lying between them. Here the CDR3 DNA reads TGTGCCAGCCGATCGGACAGTACTAGTGGTGGAGCTTTCTTT. Translation: CASRSDSTSGGAFF. The full variable domain, in which reference TRBV19 and TRBJ1-1 provide the parts outside the CDR3, is DGGITQSPKYLFRKEGQNVTLSCEQNLNHDAMYWYRQDPGQGLRLIYYSQIVNDFQKGDIAEGYSVSREKKESFPLTVTSAQKNPTAFYLCASRSDSTSGGAFFGQGTRLTVV.

This clonotype has more than one count but fewer than ten. V and J are TRBV6-5 and TRBJ1-1; D unclear. The CDR3 runs 15 residues. CDR1 is MNHEY and CDR2 is SVGAGI in the germline V gene. Trimming removed 0 bases from V and 6 bases from J, with 14 bases in between. CDR3 DNA: TGTGCCAGCAGTTACTCGATTTTGTTTTGGGCTGAAGCTTTCTTT. This translates into CASSYSILFWAEAFF.

Note on this clonotype: Possible read error: a much larger clone is one base away. The CDR3 end shows no conserved phenylalanine or tryptophan, and so a read error is likely. The chain joins TRBV28 to TRBJ2-4; D might be TRBD2 (5 bases). The CDR3 length is 14 residues. V lost 8 bases to trimming and J lost 4 bases, with 15 bases between them. Germline CDR1 is MDHEN and CDR2 is SYDVKM. CDR3 loop: CASRSTGFKNIQYI. The CDR3 DNA reads TGTGCCAGCCGAAGCACGGGATTTAAAAACATTCAGTACATC.

This chain connects TRBV3-1 to TRBJ2-3; 11 nucleotides match TRBD2. Germline CDR1 is LGHDT and CDR2 is YNNKEL (reference sequence). CDR3 length equals 19 residues. V shed 1 base, J shed 3 bases, and the junction held 12 bases outside the gene matches. The CDR3 is CASSQVFGSGRAGTDTQYF. The CDR3 DNA is TGTGCCAGCAGCCAAGTTTTTGGTAGCGGGAGGGCCGGGACAGATACGCAGTATTTT.

CDR3 nucleotides: TGCAGTGCTAGCGGGAGGCCCGGCACAGATACGCAGTATTTT. Protein product: CSASGRPGTDTQYF. The chain combines TRBV20-1 with TRBJ2-3; 7 bases agree with TRBD2. The CDR3 totals 14 residues. The V gene's germline CDR1 is DFQATT and CDR2 SNEGSKA (reference sequence). V trimming: 3 bases; J trimming: 1 base; junction bases outside the gene matches: 4.

This clonotype was seen a handful of times. This chain links TRBV19 with TRBJ1-1, with TRBD1 matching over 8 bases. The CDR3 has 12 residues. J lost 8 bases, V lost 7 bases, and 6 bases had no gene match. The germline CDR1 and CDR2 sequences are LNHDA and SQIVND (reference sequence). The CDR3 loop reads CASKVRDREAFF. In nucleotides, the CDR3 is TGTGCCAGTAAGGTCCGGGACAGGGAAGCTTTCTTT.

The chain links TRBV5-6 to TRBJ2-7; TRBD1 aligns across 7 bases. Germline trimming cut 5 bases from V and 4 bases from J; bases unmatched to any gene: 9. The CDR3 is 14 amino acids. The germline V gene encodes CDR1 SGHDT and CDR2 YYEEEE. The CDR3 is CASSLTGEVYEQYF. DNA for the CDR3: TGTGCCAGCAGTTTAACAGGGGAAGTGTACGAGCAGTACTTC.

This chain uses TRBV20-1 with TRBJ2-7; the D is unclear. Germline assignment: CDR1 DFQATT and CDR2 SNEGSKA (reference sequence). Trimming left V 1 base short and J 4 bases short, with 14 bases between. There are 14 residues in the CDR3. In nucleotides, the CDR3 is TGCAGTGCTAGAGGTCCTAGAGGTCGGTACGAGCAGTACTTC. It specifies CSARGPRGRYEQYF.

This clonotype came up once. The chain carries TRBV29-1 and TRBJ2-7; 9 positions match TRBD1. Looked up from germline, CDR1 is SQVTM and CDR2 is ANQGSEA. The CDR3 runs 12 residues. Trimming took 7 bases from V and 5 from J; bases not matched to a gene: 6. CDR3 sequence: CSARTGANEQYF. The CDR3 DNA reads TGCAGCGCTAGGACAGGGGCGAACGAGCAGTACTTC.